This T cell receptor beta chain was obtained from a study of T cell responses to AZD1222 COVID-19 vaccine. Study-wide results and limits: Repertoires were collected only later (after the peak T cell response had occurred). Vaccine-related CD4 TCRs covered spike, predominating at 160-218 and 743-854. Baseline seropositivity characterized only six AZD1222 recipients.

This clone has a single count. Its antigen is currently unknown. The data were produced by immunoSEQ multiplex PCR, yet TCRdb's version contains in-frame clones alone and is incomplete. This sample has over 150,000 clones, with 85% to 90% found just once. This CDR3 contains 13 residues. Germline CDR1 is SGDLS and CDR2 is YYNGEE. V was cut by 4 bases and J by 2 bases, with 9 bases left in between. This receptor was identified in an adult in good health. The gene calls are TRBV9 and TRBJ1-2, with D unclear. Here the sequenced sample was peripheral blood, taken on day 0 of AZD1222 vaccination. This CDR3 is CASSPLRNYGYTF. CDR3 DNA sequence: TGTGCCAGCAGCCCCCTCAGGAACTATGGCTACACCTTC. Full variable domain (rest looked up from reference TRBV9 and TRBJ1-2): DSGVTQTPKHLITATGQRVTLRCSPRSGDLSVYWYQQSLDQGLQFLIQYYNGEERAKGNILERFSAQQFPDLHSELNLSSLELGDSALYFCASSPLRNYGYTFGSGTRLTVV.